The 14 T cell receptor beta chains presented below share a single source sample, sequenced in a study of OX40 agonist ivuxolimab in advanced cancers. Produced via immunoSEQ multiplex PCR; TCRdb's table is partial and in-frame only. Seen here are around 65,000 clones, roughly nine tenths observed once, and the top ten hold around a sixth. The specimen comprised CD4+ or CD8+ T cells sorted from blood, sampled in a trial of the OX40 agonist ivuxolimab. The origin of the receptors is an adult with an advanced solid tumor such as melanoma, head and neck, liver or kidney cancer.

This chain joins TRBV27 and TRBJ1-2; D may be TRBD1 (5 bases). Trimming shortened V by 4 bases and J by 4 bases, and 16 bases separated the two germline ends. This CDR3 has 15 amino acids. Germline values: CDR1 MNHEY, CDR2 SMNVEV (reference sequence). In DNA form, the CDR3 reads TGTGCCAGCAGTTCCGGATCGGGGGTCCTCTATGGCTACACCTTC. Amino acid sequence: CASSSGSGVLYGYTF.

V gene TRBV21-1 combines with J gene TRBJ2-4. TRBV21-1 is flagged as a pseudogene. The CDR3 runs to 14 residues. CDR3 loop: CASSKRITKNIQYF. The CDR3 coding sequence is TGTGCCAGCAGCAAACGCATAACCAAAAACATTCAGTACTTC.

The rearrangement uses TRBV27 and TRBJ2-7; TRBD1 agrees at 9 bases. The CDR3 length is 15 residues. Germline CDR1 is MNHEY and CDR2 is SMNVEV (reference sequence). V was clipped by 4 bases and J by 0 bases; unmatched bases: 4. CDR3 DNA: TGTGCCAGCAGTTACGGACAGGGGAGCTCCTACGAGCAGTACTTC. Translating gives CASSYGQGSSYEQYF.

The rearrangement links TRBV7-9 to TRBJ2-1; 7 bases are a match to TRBD2. The CDR3 sequence is 15 residues long. Germline V gene lookup returns CDR1 SEHNR and CDR2 FQNEAQ (reference sequence). V shed 8 bases, J shed 3 bases, and the junction held 10 bases outside the gene matches. CDR3 DNA: TGTGCCAGCCCCTCTCTAGCGGCGCACTACAATGAGCAGTTCTTC. Its translation: CASPSLAAHYNEQFF.

The J gene is TRBJ2-5, the V gene TRBV7-6; D is undetermined. The V and J ends lost 5 bases and 1 base respectively, with 8 bases between them. The CDR3 consists of 13 residues. Germline lookup yields CDR1 SGHVS and CDR2 FNYEAQ. In nucleotides, the CDR3 is TGTGCCAGCAGCCGAAGGCCCCAAGAGACCCAGTACTTC. It codes for CASSRRPQETQYF.

The rearrangement links TRBV30 to TRBJ1-1; 7 bases are a match to TRBD1. V shed 3 bases and J 3 bases; nucleotides not matched to a gene: 4. This CDR3 region has 13 residues. In germline, CDR1 is GTSNPN, CDR2 SVGIG (reference sequence). The CDR3 sequence is CAWSPTGDTEAFF. CDR3 DNA: TGTGCCTGGAGCCCCACAGGGGACACTGAAGCTTTCTTT.

This CDR3 is CASTLRESYNEQFF. CDR3 bases: TGCGCCAGCACCCTGCGGGAGTCCTACAATGAGCAGTTCTTC. The V call is TRBV4-1, the J call TRBJ2-1; 7 bases are shared with TRBD2. This CDR3 is built from 14 residues. Germline loops: CDR1 MGHRA, CDR2 YSYEKL. The trim removed 7 bases at V and 1 base at J, leaving 4 bases unmatched.

This rearrangement joins TRBV7-9 to TRBJ2-5; weak D call: TRBD2 (5 bases). Trimming cost V 0 bases and J 7 bases, with 12 bases left between them. Germline CDR1 and CDR2: SEHNR and FQNEAQ (reference sequence). This CDR3 contains 14 residues. The CDR3 protein is CASSLAEANGTQYF. The DNA for the CDR3 is TGTGCCAGCAGCTTAGCGGAGGCTAATGGGACCCAGTACTTC.

The J gene is TRBJ1-2, the V gene TRBV7-9; no firm D call. Trimming took off 11 bases at V and 2 bases at J, with 18 bases between the two ends. Germline CDR1 and CDR2: SEHNR and FQNEAQ (reference sequence). This CDR3 region has 14 residues. The CDR3: CAGYHSSVNYGYTF. DNA of the CDR3: TGTGCCGGCTATCACAGCTCAGTCAACTATGGCTACACCTTC.

The chain joins TRBV5-5 to TRBJ2-7, with 10 bases matching TRBD2. V shed 4 bases and J 7 bases; nucleotides not matched to a gene: 5. This CDR3 is 13 amino acids long. CDR1 and CDR2 from the germline V gene are SGHKS and YYEKEE (reference sequence). In DNA, the CDR3 is TGTGCCAGCAGCCCGGGACTAGCGAGGGAGCAGTACTTC. This encodes CASSPGLAREQYF.

The J gene is TRBJ2-5, the V gene TRBV4-1; possibly TRBD1 or TRBD2 for D (5 bases each). Germline V gene sequence: CDR1 MGHRA, CDR2 YSYEKL. The CDR3 has 16 amino acids. V was trimmed by 0 bases and J by 4 bases, leaving 15 bases between them. DNA for the CDR3: TGCGCCAGCAGCCAAGATCCGGTGGGACGCGCAGAGACCCAGTACTTC. Translating it yields CASSQDPVGRAETQYF.

The CDR3 here is CAAGGATNEKLFF. In DNA, the CDR3 is TGTGCCGCCGGAGGTGCAACTAATGAAAAACTGTTTTTT. This chain joins TRBV27 and TRBJ1-4; no clear D. This CDR3 has 13 residues. Germline V gives CDR1 MNHEY, CDR2 SMNVEV (reference sequence). Trimming pared 11 bases from V and 0 bases from J, leaving 10 bases between. The full variable domain, completed using reference TRBV27 and TRBJ1-4, is EAQVTQNPRYLITVTGKKLTVTCSQNMNHEYMSWYRQDPGLGLRQIYYSMNVEVTDKGDVPEGYKVSRKEKRNFPLILESPSPNQTSLYFCAAGGATNEKLFFGSGTQLSVL.

The chain uses TRBV15 and TRBJ1-2; D unresolved. The germline V and J ends were trimmed by 5 bases and 4 bases, with 17 bases remaining between them. Germline values: CDR1 LNHNV, CDR2 YYDKDF (reference sequence). The CDR3 contains 15 residues. For the CDR3, the DNA is TGTGCCACCAGCGGTGCGATCGGGGAGGTCTATGGCTACACCTTC. The encoded protein is CATSGAIGEVYGYTF.

This sequence joins TRBV29-1 and TRBJ2-5, with 8 nucleotides matching TRBD2. The CDR3 length is 15 residues. V shed 6 bases, J shed 2 bases, and the junction held 11 bases outside the gene matches. The germline V gene has CDR1 SQVTM and CDR2 ANQGSEA. CDR3 coding DNA: TGCAGCGTCGTCCCCGGGGGGGTTACTCAAGAGACCCAGTACTTC. Its protein is CSVVPGGVTQETQYF.